This T cell receptor beta chain is from a study of glioma-infiltrating T cells. Study-wide background: Presurgical dexamethasone in glioma patients lasted six or fewer days.

Amplification of TCR alpha and beta CDR3 regions from RNA used iRepertoire nested multiplex PCR. MiXCR, run by TCRdb on the multiplex PCR reads, gives a single entry per CDR3 protein. Of approximately 400,000 distinct CDR3 sequences listed, roughly two fifths are singletons. Whole-study findings and limits: Shared blood CDR3 signature motifs marked patients with low tissue-blood divergence.

Germline CDR1 reads MDHEN; CDR2 reads SYDVKM. The junction had 0 bases not matched to a gene; V was cut back by 6 bases and J by 0 bases. The CDR3 covers 14 residues. This clonotype has ten or more counts. Its antigen is not known. This sequence joins TRBV28 and TRBJ2-3; 10 nucleotides agree with TRBD2. Sequenced material: glioma tissue, nonneoplastic brain tissue, or PBMCs (not recorded which). The sequence came from a human donor with low-grade glioma or glioblastoma, undergoing nonglioma brain surgery, or in good health (not recorded which). The CDR3 is CASRTSGSTDTQYF. The CDR3 DNA reads as TGTGCCAGCAGGACTAGCGGGAGCACAGATACGCAGTATTTT.